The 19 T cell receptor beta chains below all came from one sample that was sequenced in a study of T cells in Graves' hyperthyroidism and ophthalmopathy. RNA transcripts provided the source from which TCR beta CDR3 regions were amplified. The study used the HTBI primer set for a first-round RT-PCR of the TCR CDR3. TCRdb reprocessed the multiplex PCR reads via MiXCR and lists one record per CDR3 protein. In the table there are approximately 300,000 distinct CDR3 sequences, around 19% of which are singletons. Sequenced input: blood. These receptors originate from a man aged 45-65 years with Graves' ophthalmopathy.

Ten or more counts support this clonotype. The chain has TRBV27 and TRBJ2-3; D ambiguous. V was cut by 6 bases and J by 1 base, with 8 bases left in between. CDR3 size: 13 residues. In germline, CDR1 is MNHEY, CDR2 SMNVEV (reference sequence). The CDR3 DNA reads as TGTGCCAGCAGCAGTGCAGGCACAGATACGCAGTATTTT. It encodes CASSSAGTDTQYF.

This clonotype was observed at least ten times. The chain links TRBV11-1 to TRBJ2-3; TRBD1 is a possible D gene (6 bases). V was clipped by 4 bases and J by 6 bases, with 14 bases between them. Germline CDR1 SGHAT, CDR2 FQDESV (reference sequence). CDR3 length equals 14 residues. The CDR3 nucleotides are TGTGCCAGCAGCTCGGCGACAGGTTTGGATACGCAGTATTTT. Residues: CASSSATGLDTQYF. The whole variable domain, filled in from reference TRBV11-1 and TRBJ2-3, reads EAEVAQSPRYKITEKSQAVAFWCDPISGHATLYWYRQILGQGPELLVQFQDESVVDDSQLPKDRFSAERLKGVDSTLKIQPAELGDSAMYLCASSSATGLDTQYFGPGTRLTVL.

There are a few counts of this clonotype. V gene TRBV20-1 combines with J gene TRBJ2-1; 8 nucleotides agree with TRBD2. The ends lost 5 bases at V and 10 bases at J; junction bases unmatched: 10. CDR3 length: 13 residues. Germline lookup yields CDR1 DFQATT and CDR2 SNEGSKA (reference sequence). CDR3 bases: TGCAGTGCTTGGACTAGCCGGAGGGACGAGCAGTTCTTC. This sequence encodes CSAWTSRRDEQFF.

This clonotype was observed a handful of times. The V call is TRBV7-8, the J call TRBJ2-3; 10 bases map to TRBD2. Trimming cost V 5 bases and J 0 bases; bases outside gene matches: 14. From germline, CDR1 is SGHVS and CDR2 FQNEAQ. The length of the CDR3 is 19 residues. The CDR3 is CASSLVWTSGRTSTDTQYF. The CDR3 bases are TGTGCCAGCAGCCTAGTTTGGACTAGCGGCCGTACTAGCACAGATACGCAGTATTTT. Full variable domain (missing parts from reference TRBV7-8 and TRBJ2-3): GAGVSQSPRYKVAKRGQDVALRCDPISGHVSLFWYQQALGQGPEFLTYFQNEAQLDKSGLPSDRFFAERPEGSVSTLKIQRTQQEDSAVYLCASSLVWTSGRTSTDTQYFGPGTRLTVL.

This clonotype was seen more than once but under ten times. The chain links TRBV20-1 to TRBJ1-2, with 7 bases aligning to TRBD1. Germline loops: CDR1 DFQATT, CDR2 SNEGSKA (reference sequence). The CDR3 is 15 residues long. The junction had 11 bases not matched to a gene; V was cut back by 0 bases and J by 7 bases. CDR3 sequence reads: CSARDPVRGSRGYTF. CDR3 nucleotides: TGCAGTGCTAGAGATCCGGTCAGGGGGTCTCGTGGCTACACCTTC.

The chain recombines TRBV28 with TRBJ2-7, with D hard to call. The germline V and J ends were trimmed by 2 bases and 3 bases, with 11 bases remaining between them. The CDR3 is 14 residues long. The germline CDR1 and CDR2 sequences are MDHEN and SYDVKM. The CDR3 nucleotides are TGTGCCAGCAGTTTAGGTATAGGTTTCTACGAGCAGTACTTC. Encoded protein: CASSLGIGFYEQYF.

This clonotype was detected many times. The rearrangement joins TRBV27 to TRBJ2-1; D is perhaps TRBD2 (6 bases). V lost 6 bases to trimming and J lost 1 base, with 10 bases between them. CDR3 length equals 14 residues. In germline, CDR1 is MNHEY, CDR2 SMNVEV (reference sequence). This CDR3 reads CASSPSGSYNEQFF. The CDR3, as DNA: TGTGCCAGCAGCCCGAGCGGGTCCTACAATGAGCAGTTCTTC.

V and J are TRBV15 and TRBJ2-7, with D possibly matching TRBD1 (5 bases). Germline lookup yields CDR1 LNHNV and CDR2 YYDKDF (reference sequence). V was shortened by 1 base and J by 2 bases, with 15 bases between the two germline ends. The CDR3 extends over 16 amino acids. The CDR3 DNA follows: TGTGCCACCAGCAGAGGGGTCCAGGGTGGTCCCTACGAGCAGTACTTC. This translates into CATSRGVQGGPYEQYF. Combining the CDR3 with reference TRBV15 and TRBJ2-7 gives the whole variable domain DAMVIQNPRYQVTQFGKPVTLSCSQTLNHNVMYWYQQKSSQAPKLLFHYYDKDFNNEADTPDNFQSRRPNTSFCFLDIRSPGLGDTAMYLCATSRGVQGGPYEQYFGPGTRLTVT.

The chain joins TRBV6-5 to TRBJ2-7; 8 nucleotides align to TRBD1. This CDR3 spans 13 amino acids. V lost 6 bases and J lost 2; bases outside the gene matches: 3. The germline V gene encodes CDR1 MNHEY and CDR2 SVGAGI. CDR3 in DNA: TGTGCCAGCAGACTACAGGGGGCCTACGAGCAGTACTTC. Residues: CASRLQGAYEQYF.

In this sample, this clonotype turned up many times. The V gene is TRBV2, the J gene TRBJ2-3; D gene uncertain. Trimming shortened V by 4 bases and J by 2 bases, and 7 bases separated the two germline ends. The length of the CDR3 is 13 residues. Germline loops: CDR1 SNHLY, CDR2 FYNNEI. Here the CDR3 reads CASSGPFTDTQYF. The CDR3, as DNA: TGTGCCAGCAGTGGACCATTCACAGATACGCAGTATTTT. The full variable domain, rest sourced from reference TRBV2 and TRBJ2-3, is EPEVTQTPSHQVTQMGQEVILRCVPISNHLYFYWYRQILGQKVEFLVSFYNNEISEKSEIFDDQFSVERPDGSNFTLKIRSTKLEDSAMYFCASSGPFTDTQYFGPGTRLTVL.

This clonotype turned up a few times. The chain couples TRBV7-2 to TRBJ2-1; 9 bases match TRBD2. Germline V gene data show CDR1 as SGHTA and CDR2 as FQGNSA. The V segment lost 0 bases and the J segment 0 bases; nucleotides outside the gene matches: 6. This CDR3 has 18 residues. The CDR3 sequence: CASSLAAGGRSSYNEQFF. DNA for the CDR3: TGTGCCAGCAGCTTAGCGGCGGGAGGGCGGAGCTCCTACAATGAGCAGTTCTTC.

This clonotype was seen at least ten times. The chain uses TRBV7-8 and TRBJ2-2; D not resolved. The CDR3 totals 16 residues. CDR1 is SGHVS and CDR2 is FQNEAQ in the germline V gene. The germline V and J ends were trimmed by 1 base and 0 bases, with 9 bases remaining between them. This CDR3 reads CASSLGLGANTGELFF. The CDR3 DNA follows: TGTGCCAGCAGCTTAGGCCTAGGCGCGAACACCGGGGAGCTGTTTTTT.

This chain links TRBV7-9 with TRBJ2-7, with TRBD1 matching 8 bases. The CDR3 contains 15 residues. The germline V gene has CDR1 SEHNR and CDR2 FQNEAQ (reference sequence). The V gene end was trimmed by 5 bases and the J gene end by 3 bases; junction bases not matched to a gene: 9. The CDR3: CASSPGQVWVYEQYF. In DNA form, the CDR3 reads TGTGCCAGCAGCCCGGGACAGGTTTGGGTCTACGAGCAGTACTTC.

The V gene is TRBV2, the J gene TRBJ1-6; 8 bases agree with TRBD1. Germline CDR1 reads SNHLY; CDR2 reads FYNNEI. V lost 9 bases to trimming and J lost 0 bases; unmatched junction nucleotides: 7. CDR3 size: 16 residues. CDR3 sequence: CARGQGSSSYNSPLHF. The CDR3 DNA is TGTGCCAGAGGACAGGGATCGAGCTCCTATAATTCACCCCTCCACTTT.

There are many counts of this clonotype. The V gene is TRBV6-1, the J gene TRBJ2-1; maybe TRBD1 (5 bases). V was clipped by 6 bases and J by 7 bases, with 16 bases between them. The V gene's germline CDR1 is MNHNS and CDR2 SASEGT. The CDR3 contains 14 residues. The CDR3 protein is CASSQGPSWNEQFF. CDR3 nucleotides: TGTGCCAGCAGCCAGGGCCCTTCCTGGAATGAGCAGTTCTTC.

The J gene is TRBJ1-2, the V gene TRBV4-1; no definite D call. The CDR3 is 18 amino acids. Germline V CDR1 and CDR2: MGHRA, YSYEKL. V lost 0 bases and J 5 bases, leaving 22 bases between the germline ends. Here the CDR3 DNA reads TGCGCCAGCAGCCAAGATTTGCCAGGAGGCCTCAAATCATATGGCTACACCTTC. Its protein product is CASSQDLPGGLKSYGYTF.

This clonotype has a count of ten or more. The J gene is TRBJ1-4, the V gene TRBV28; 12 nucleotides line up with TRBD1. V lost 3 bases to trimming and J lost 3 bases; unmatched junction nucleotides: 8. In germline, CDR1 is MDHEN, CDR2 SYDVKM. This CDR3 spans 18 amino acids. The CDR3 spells CASSFAGTGGRSNEKLFF. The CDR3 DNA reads TGTGCCAGCAGTTTCGCCGGGACAGGGGGCAGGTCTAATGAAAAACTGTTTTTT.

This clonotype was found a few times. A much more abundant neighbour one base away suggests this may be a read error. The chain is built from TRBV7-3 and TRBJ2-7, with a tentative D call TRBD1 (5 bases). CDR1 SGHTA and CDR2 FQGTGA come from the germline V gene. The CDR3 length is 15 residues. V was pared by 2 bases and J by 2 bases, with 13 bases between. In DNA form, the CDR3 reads TGTGCCAGCAGCTTATCCTTGGACACTCCCTACGAGCAGTACTTC. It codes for CASSLSLDTPYEQYF. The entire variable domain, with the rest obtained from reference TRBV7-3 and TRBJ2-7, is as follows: GAGVSQTPSNKVTEKGKYVELRCDPISGHTALYWYRQSLGQGPEFLIYFQGTGAADDSGLPNDRFFAVRPEGSVSTLKIQRTERGDSAVYLCASSLSLDTPYEQYFGPGTRLTVT.

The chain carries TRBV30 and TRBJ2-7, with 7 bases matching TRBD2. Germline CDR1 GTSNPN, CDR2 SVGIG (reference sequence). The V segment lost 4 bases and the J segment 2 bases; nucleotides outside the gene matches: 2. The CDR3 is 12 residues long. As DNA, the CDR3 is TGTGCCTGGACTAGCGGTACCTACGAGCAGTACTTC. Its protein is CAWTSGTYEQYF. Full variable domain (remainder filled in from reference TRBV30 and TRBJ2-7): SQTIHQWPATLVQPVGSPLSLECTVEGTSNPNLYWYRQAAGRGLQLLFYSVGIGQISSEVPQNLSASRPQDRQFILSSKKLLLSDSGFYLCAWTSGTYEQYFGPGTRLTVT.